This T cell receptor beta chain comes out of a study of long-term antiretroviral therapy in people with HIV. immunoSEQ v3.0 was run at survey level. The method was immunoSEQ multiplex PCR; TCRdb's version includes in-frame clones alone and lacks a portion of them. This repertoire shows approximately 18,000 clones, around four fifths found once; its top ten account for about 15%. CDR1 and CDR2 from the germline V gene are MNHNS and SASEGT. CDR3 size: 15 residues. V dropped 3 bases and J dropped 1; count of bases not matched to a gene: 6. Note on this clone: What it binds is not known.

There was at least one pre-ART PBMC sample for each donor, plus at least two post-ART PBMC samples. Every specimen held between roughly 0.9-10 million cryopreserved PBMC. These were thawed and washed before DNA extraction. Points from the study as a whole: Comparison with controls showed narrower CDR3 length ranges in HIV repertoires. Every time point showed a repertoire led by clones expanded before ART.

The TCR sequence derives from a man aged 25 to 45 with HIV. J is TRBJ2-7 and V is TRBV6-1, with 7 bases identical to TRBD2. Source: unsorted PBMCs, taken roughly 2.1 years before starting antiretroviral therapy. In DNA, the CDR3 is TGTGCCAGCAGTGAGGATCAGGGAGGGTCCTACGAGCAGTACTTC. This encodes CASSEDQGGSYEQYF.